This T cell receptor beta chain was recovered during a study of OX40 agonist ivuxolimab in advanced cancers. Study overall: Every 2 weeks, patients received ivuxolimab intravenously, dosed at 0.01 to 10 mg/kg. Subjects had a mean age of around 60 years, with a range of 23 to 79; roughly 83% were male. General study points: Averaging showed that CD8+ T cells had more expanded clones than CD4+ did.

Trimming cost V 2 bases and J 5 bases, with 13 bases left between them. The CDR3 runs to 14 residues. Germline values: CDR1 SGDLS, CDR2 YYNGEE. A note on this clone: The antigen remains unidentified.

Here immunoSEQ multiplex PCR was the method, and the copy in TCRdb shows in-frame clones only, minus some. Of approximately 65,000 clones listed, roughly 91% are singletons. The source was CD4+ or CD8+ T cells sorted from blood, collected in a trial of the OX40 agonist ivuxolimab. This receptor was obtained from an adult with an advanced solid tumor such as melanoma, head and neck, liver or kidney cancer. The chain combines TRBV9 with TRBJ1-1; D is perhaps TRBD1 (5 bases). The CDR3 here is CASSVAGSNTEAFF. CDR3 nucleotides: TGTGCCAGCAGCGTCGCAGGGTCGAATACTGAAGCTTTCTTT.